A selection of T cell receptor beta chains follows, all from one sample in a study of lymphopenia after photon versus proton radiotherapy. Generated by immunoSEQ multiplex PCR, the TCRdb table keeps only in-frame clones and is missing some. The data contain about 58,000 clones, roughly 83% of them seen just once; the ten biggest clones take up approximately 2%. The input for sequencing was peripheral blood, taken from a patient treated with proton-based radiotherapy. Receptors originate from a man in his sixties with pancreatic cancer. CDR3s include the opening cysteine and the closing phenylalanine or tryptophan. The order of the fields is CDR3 protein, V gene, D gene. D genes are given only for firm matches.

CASSDSGWDWKKLFF,TRBV5-6,NA
CASSLLTGTGIGLYGYTF,TRBV27,TRBD1
CASGIAGGGYKQFF,TRBV27,TRBD2
CASSLADYEQYF,TRBV11-2,NA
CASRGQGGATEAFF,TRBV7-8,TRBD1
CASSLDSGHGYTF,TRBV5-6,NA
CASSFRAGTEAFF,TRBV9,NA
CSIRDRGLGANVLTF,TRBV29-1,TRBD1
CASSLWGGRAKNIQYF,TRBV11-2,TRBD2
CATLRDTYEQYF,TRBV28,NA
CASSSNRGYEQYF,TRBV27,TRBD1
CASSYSISYTSDLLF,TRBV6-5,TRBD2
CASSSRDTSTYEQYF,TRBV11-3,NA
CASRQGNSGANVLTF,TRBV27,NA
CASSLVEREYGNEQFF,TRBV5-1,TRBD2
CAYLAGGSYRRSTDTQYF,TRBV30,TRBD2
CASSLGPGSYEQYF,TRBV5-5,NA
CASLPRAASSGANVLTF,TRBV7-9,NA
CASSSGSSYNEQFF,TRBV27,NA
CAWSVSSTKYEQYF,TRBV30,NA
CASSPMGNTEAFF,TRBV7-3,NA
CASSQDLGAEQFF,TRBV14,NA